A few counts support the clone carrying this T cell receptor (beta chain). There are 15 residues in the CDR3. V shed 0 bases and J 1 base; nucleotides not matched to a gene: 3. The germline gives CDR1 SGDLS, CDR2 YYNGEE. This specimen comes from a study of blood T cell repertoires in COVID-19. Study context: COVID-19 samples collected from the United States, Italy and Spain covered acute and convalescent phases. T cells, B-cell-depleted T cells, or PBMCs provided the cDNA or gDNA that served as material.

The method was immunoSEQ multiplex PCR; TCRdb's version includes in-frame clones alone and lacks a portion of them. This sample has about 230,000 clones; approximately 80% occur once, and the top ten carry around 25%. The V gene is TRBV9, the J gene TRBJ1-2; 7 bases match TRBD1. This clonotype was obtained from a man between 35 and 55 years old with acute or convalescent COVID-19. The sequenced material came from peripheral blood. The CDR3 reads CASSVGAGGNYGYTF. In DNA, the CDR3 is TGTGCCAGCAGCGTAGGCGCAGGGGGTAACTATGGCTACACCTTC.